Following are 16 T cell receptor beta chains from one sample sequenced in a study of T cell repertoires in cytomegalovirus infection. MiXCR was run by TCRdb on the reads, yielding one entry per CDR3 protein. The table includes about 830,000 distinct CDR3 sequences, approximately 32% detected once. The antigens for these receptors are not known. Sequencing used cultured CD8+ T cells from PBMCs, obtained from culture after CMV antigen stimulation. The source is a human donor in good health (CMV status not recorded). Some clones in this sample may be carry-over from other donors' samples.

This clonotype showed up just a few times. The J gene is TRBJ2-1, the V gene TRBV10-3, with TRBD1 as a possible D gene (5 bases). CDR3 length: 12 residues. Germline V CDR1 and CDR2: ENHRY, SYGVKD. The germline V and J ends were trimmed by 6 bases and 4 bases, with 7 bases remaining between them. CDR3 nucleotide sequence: TGTGCCATCAGGGGGCTTTACAATGAGCAGTTCTTC. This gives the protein CAIRGLYNEQFF.

The CDR3 reads CASSYSEGAVYGYTF. CDR3 in DNA: TGTGCCAGCAGTTACTCTGAGGGGGCCGTCTATGGCTACACCTTC. This rearrangement joins TRBV6-5 to TRBJ1-2; 7 bases fit TRBD1. Germline V gene data show CDR1 as MNHEY and CDR2 as SVGAGI. Trimming took 0 bases from V and 4 from J; bases not matched to a gene: 5. The CDR3 sequence is 15 residues long.

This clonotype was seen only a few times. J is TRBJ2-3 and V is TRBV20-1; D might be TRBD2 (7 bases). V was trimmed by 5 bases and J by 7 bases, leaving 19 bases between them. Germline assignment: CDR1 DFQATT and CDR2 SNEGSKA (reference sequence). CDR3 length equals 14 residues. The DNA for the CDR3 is TGCAGTGCTGGAAATGGGGGGGGGCCTCATACGCAGTATTTT. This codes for CSAGNGGGPHTQYF.

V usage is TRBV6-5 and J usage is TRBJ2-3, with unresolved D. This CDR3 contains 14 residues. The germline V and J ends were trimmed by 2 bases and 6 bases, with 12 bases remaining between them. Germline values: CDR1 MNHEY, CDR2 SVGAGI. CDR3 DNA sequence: TGTGCCAGCAGTTACGGAATTTTTTCCGATACGCAGTATTTT. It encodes CASSYGIFSDTQYF.

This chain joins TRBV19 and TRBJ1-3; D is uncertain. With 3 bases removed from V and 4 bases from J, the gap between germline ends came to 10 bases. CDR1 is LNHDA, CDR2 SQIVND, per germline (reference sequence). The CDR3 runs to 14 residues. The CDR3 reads CASSMGNSGNTIYF. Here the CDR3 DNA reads TGTGCCAGTAGTATGGGGAACAGCGGAAACACCATATATTTT.

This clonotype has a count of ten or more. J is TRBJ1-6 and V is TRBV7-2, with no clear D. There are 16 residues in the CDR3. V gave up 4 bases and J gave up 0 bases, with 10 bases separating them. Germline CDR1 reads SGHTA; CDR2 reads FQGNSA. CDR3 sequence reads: CASSSGLGSYNSPLHF. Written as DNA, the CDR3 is TGTGCCAGCAGCTCAGGACTGGGCTCCTATAATTCACCCCTCCACTTT.

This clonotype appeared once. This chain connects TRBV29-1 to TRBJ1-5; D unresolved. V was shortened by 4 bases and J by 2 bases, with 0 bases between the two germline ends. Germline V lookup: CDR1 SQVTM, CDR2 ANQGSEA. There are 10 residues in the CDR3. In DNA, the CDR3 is TGCAGCGTTGGCAATCAGCCCCAGCATTTT. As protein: CSVGNQPQHF.

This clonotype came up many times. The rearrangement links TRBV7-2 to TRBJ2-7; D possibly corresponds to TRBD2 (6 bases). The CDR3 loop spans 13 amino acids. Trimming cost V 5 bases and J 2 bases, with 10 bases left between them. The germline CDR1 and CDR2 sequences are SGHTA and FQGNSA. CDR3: CASSQWGAYEQYF. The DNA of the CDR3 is TGTGCCAGCAGCCAGTGGGGGGCCTACGAGCAGTACTTC.

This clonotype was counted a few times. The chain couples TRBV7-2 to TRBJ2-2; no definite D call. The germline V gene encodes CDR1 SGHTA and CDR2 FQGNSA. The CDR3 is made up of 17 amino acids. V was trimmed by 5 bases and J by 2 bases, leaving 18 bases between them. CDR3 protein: CASSPSAWTANTGELFF. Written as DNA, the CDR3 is TGTGCCAGCAGCCCCAGCGCGTGGACGGCTAACACCGGGGAGCTGTTTTTT.

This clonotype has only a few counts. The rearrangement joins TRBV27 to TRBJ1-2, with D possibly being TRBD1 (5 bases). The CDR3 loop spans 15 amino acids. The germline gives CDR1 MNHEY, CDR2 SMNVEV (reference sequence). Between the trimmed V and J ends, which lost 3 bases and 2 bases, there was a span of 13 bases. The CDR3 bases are TGTGCCAGCAGTTTTGGGGACGGAGCGAACTATGGCTACACCTTC. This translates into CASSFGDGANYGYTF.

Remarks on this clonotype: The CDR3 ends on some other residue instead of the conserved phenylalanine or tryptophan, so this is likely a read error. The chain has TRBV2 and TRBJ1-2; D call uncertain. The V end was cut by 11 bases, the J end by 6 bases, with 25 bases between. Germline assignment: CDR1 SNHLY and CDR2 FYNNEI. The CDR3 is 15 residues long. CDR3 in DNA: TGTGCCTGCCCTGATTTTCCATCTTTGACTAATGGCTACACCTTG. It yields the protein CACPDFPSLTNGYTL.

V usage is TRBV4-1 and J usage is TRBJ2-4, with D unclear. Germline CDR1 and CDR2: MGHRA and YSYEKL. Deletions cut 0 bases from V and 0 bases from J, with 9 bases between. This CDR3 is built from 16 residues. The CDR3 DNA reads TGCGCCAGCAGCCAAGAACCGATGTTAGCCAAAAACATTCAGTACTTC. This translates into CASSQEPMLAKNIQYF.

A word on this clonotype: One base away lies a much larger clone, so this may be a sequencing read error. CDR3 DNA: TGTGCCAGCAGCATCGACAGCTCCTACAATGAGCAGTACTTC. The encoded protein is CASSIDSSYNEQYF. The J gene is TRBJ2-1, the V gene TRBV7-6; D might be TRBD1 (5 bases). The better agreement between TRBJ2-7 and the DNA end casts doubt on the J call. Germline assignment: CDR1 SGHVS and CDR2 FNYEAQ. The CDR3 extends over 14 amino acids.

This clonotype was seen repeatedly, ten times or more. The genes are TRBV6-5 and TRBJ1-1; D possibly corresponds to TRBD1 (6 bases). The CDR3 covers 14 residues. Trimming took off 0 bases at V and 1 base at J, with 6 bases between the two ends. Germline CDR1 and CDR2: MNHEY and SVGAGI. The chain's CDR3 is CASSYSTGNTEAFF. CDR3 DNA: TGTGCCAGCAGTTACTCGACAGGGAACACTGAAGCTTTCTTT.

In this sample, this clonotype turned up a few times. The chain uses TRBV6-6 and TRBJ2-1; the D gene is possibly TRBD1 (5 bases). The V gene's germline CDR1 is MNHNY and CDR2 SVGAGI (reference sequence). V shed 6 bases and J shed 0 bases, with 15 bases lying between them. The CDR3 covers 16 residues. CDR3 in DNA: TGTGCCAGCAGCCCCCGACAGCCCGCCTCCTACAATGAGCAGTTCTTC. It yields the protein CASSPRQPASYNEQFF.

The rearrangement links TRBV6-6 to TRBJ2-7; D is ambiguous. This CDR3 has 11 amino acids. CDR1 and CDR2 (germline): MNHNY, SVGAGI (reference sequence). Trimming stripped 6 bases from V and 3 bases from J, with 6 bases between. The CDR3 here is CASRGFYEQYV. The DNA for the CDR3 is TGTGCCAGCAGGGGATTCTACGAGCAGTACGTC.